This T cell receptor (beta chain) was obtained from a study of T cell responses to AZD1222 COVID-19 vaccine. Study-level background: Second-dose intervals of approximately 4 or approximately 12 weeks were pooled. Study outcomes and limitations: Possibly, clonal diversity was underestimated; donors were largely white British and included more females. Close to half of spike-specific TCRs reportedly recognize unmutated variant regions. Spike as a whole was targeted by vaccine-associated CD4 TCRs, dominant at 160-218 and 743-854.

The CDR3 consists of 20 residues. Some clones are missing from TCRdb's copy, which holds only in-frame ones; the method was immunoSEQ multiplex PCR. Of around 130,000 clones listed, 85% to 95% are singletons. A remark on this clone: Its target is unknown.

The sample was peripheral blood, taken on day 0 of AZD1222 vaccination. The V gene is TRBV21-1, the J gene TRBJ1-4; TRBD1 was called by the table and not checked on the DNA. TRBV21-1 is a known pseudogene. The TCR comes from an adult in good health. The CDR3 loop reads CASSKVLLYRGRETNEKLFF. CDR3 DNA sequence: TGTGCCAGCAGCAAAGTTCTTCTTTACAGGGGGCGCGAGACTAATGAAAAACTGTTTTTT.